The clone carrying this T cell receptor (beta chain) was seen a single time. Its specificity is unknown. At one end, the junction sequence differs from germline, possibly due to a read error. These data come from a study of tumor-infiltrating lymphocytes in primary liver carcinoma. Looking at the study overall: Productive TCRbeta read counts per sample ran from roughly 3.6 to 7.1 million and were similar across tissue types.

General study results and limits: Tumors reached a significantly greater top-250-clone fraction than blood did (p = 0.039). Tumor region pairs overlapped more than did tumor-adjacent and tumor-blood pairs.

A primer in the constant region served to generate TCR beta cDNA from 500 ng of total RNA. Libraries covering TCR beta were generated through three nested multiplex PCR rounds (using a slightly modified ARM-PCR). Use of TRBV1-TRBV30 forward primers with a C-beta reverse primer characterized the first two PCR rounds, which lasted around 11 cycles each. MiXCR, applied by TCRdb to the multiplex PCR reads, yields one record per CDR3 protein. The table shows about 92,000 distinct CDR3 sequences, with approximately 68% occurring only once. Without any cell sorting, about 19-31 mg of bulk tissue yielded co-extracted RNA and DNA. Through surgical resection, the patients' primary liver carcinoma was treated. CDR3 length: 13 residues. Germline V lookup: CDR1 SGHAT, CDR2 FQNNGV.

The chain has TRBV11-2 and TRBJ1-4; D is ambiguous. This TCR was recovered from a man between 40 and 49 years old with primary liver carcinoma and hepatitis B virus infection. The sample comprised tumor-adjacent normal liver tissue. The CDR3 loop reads CASRHDQIERLFF. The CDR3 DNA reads TGTGCCAGCAGACATGACCAGATCGAAAGACTGTTTTTT.